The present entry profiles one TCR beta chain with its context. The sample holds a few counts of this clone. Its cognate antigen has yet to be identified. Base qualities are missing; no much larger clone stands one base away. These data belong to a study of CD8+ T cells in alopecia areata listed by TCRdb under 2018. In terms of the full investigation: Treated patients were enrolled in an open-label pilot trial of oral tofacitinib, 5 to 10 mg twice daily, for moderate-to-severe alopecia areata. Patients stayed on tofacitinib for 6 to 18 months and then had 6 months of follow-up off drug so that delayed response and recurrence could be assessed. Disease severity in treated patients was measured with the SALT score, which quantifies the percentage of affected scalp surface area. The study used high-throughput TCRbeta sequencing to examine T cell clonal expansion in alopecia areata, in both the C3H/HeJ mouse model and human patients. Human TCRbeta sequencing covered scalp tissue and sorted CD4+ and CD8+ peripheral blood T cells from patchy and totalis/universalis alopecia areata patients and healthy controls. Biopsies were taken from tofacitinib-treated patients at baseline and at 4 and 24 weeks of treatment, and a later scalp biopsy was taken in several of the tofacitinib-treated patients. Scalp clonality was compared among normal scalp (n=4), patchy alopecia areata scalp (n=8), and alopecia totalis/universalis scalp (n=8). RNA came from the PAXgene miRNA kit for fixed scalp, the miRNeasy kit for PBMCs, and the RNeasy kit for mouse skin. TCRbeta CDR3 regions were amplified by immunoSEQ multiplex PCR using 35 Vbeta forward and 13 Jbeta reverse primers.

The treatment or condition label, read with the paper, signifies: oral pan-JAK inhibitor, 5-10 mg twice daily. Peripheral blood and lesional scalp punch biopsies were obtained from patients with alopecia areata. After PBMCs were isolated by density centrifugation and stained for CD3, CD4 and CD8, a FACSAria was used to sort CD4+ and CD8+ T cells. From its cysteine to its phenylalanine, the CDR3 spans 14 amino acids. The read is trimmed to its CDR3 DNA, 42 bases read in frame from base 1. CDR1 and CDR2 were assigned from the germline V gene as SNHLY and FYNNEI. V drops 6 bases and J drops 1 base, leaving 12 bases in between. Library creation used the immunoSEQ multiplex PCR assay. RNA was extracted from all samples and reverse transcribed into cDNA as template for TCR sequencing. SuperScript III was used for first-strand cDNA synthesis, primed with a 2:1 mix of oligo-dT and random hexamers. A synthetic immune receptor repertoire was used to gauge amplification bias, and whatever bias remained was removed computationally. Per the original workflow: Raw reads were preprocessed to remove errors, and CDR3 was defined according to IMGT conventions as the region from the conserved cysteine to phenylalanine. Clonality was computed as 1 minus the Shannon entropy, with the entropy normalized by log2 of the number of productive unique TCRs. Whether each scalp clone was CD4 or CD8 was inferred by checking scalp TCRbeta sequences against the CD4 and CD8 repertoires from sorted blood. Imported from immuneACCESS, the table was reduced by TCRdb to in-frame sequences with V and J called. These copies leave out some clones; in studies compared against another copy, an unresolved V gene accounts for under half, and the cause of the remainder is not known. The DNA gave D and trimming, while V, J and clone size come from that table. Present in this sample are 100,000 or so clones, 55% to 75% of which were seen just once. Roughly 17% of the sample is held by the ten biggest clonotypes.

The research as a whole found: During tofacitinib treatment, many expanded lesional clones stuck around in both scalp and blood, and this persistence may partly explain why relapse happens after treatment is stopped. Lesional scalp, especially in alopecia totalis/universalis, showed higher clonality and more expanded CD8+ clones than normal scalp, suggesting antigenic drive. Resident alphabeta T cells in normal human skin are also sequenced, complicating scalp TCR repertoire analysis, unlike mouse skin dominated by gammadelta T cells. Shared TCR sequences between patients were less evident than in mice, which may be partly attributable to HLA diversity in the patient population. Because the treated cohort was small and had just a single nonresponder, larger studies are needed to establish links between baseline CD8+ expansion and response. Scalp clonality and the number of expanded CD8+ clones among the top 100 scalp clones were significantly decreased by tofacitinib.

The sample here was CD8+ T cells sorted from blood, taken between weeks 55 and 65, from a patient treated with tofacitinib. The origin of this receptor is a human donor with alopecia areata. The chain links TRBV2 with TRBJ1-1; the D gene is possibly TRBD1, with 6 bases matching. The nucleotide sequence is TGTGCCAGCAGCGATGGACAGAAGAACACTGAAGCTTTCTTT. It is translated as CASSDGQKNTEAFF.